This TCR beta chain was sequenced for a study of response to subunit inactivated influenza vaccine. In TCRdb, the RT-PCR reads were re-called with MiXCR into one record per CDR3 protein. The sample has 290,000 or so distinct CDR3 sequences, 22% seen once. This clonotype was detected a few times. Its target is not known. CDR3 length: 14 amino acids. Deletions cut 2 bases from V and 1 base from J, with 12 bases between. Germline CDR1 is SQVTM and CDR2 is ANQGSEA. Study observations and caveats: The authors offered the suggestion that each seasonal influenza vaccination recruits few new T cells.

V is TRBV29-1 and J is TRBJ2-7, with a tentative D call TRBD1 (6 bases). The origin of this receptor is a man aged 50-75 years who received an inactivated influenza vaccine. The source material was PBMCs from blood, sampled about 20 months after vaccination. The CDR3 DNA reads TGCAGCGTTGAATCCCCGGACAGTTCCTACGAGCAGTACTTC. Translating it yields CSVESPDSSYEQYF.